The 4 T cell receptor beta chains below were found in one sample sequenced in a study of radiotherapy plus CTLA-4 blockade in lung cancer. Produced via immunoSEQ multiplex PCR; TCRdb's table is partial and in-frame only. The table has under 110,000 clones, more than 75% seen once; the top ten hold 2.4%. The input for sequencing was peripheral blood, taken from a patient treated with radiotherapy plus ipilimumab. Receptors originate from a human donor with non-small cell lung cancer that progressed on radiotherapy plus ipilimumab. Some clones in this sample may be carry-over from other donors' samples.

V is TRBV7-2 and J is TRBJ1-2; no firm D call. The CDR3 runs to 16 residues. Trimming took 1 base from V and 4 from J, leaving 16 bases between them. The germline V gene encodes CDR1 SGHTA and CDR2 FQGNSA. The CDR3 sequence: CASSLDQISRGYGYTF. As DNA, the CDR3 is TGTGCCAGCAGCTTAGATCAGATCTCTCGGGGCTATGGCTACACCTTC.

The chain is built from TRBV11-2 and TRBJ2-5, with D possibly TRBD1 on 6 matching bases. Germline CDR1 and CDR2: SGHAT and FQNNGV. The CDR3 is made up of 12 amino acids. Trimming shortened V by 5 bases and J by 7 bases, and 11 bases separated the two germline ends. The CDR3 DNA reads as TGTGCCAGCAGCCCCGCGACAGGGACCCAGTACTTC. This translates into CASSPATGTQYF.

CDR3 sequence: CASSYRRSPLHF. CDR3 bases: TGTGCCAGCAGTTACCGCCGTTCACCCCTCCACTTT. The rearrangement uses TRBV6-5 and TRBJ1-6, with D unresolved. Germline CDR1 MNHEY, CDR2 SVGAGI. CDR3 length: 12 amino acids. The V and J ends lost 2 bases and 9 bases respectively, with 5 bases between them.

This chain links TRBV4-3 with TRBJ2-1, with D tentatively TRBD2 (5 bases). Germline CDR1 LGHNA, CDR2 YSLEER. The V end lost 0 bases, the J end lost 7 bases, and 10 bases lay between the germline ends. CDR3 length equals 14 residues. CDR3 in amino acids: CASSQDSSGNEQFF. As DNA, the CDR3 is TGCGCCAGCAGCCAAGATTCTTCGGGGAATGAGCAGTTCTTC.